This T cell receptor (beta chain) is from a study of blood T cells in healthy people across ages. This clonotype was detected only a few times. Its target is not known. Next came a second PCR, run for about 7 to 12 cycles, which used a sample-barcoded 5' primer along with a J-beta primer mix. TCRdb fed the 5' RACE reads into MiXCR, producing one record per CDR3 protein. The repertoire includes fewer than 2,000,000 distinct CDR3 sequences, almost 35% of them detected once, and 10% to 12% sits in the top ten. Study observations and caveats: TCR beta diversity correlated strongly with naive T cell percentage.

CDR1 is DFQATT and CDR2 is SNEGSKA in the germline V gene (reference sequence). V lost 5 bases to trimming and J lost 5 bases; unmatched junction nucleotides: 9. The CDR3 sequence is 14 residues long. The rearrangement uses TRBV20-1 and TRBJ2-3; 8 nucleotides match TRBD1. The material sequenced was blood. This sequence was found in a woman aged 30 to 39 in good health. CDR3 DNA sequence: TGCAGTGCTGTTGACAGGGGAGGCGGAGATACGCAGTATTTT. Encoded protein: CSAVDRGGGDTQYF.